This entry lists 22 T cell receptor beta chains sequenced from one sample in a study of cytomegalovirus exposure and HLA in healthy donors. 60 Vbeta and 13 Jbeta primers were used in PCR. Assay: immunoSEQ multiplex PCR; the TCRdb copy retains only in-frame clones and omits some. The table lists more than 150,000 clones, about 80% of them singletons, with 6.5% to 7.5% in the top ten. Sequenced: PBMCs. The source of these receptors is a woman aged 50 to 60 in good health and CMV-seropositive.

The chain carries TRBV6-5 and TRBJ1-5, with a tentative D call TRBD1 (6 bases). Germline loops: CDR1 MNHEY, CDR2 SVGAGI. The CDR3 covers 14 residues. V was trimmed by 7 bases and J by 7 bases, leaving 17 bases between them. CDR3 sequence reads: CASKPRTEAQPQHF. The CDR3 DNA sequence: TGTGCCAGCAAACCGAGGACAGAGGCCCAGCCCCAGCATTTT.

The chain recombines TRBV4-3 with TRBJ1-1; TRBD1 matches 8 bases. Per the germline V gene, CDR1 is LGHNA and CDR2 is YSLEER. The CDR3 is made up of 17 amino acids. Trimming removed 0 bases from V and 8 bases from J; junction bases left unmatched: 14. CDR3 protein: CASSQDNEGQEGREAFF. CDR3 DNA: TGCGCCAGCAGCCAAGATAATGAGGGACAGGAGGGGCGAGAAGCTTTCTTT.

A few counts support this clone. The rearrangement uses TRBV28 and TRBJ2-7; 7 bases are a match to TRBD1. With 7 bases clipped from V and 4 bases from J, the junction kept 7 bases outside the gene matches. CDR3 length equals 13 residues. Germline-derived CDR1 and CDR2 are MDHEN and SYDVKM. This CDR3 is CASTRDRIYEQYF. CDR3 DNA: TGTGCCAGCACCCGGGACAGAATTTACGAGCAGTACTTC.

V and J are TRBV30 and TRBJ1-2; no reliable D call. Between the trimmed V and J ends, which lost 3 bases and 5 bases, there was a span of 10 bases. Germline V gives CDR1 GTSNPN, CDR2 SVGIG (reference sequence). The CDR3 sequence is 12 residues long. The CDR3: CAWSRRPYGYTF. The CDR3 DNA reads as TGTGCCTGGAGCAGGCGACCTTATGGCTACACCTTC. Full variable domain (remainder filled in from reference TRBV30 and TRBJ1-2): SQTIHQWPATLVQPVGSPLSLECTVEGTSNPNLYWYRQAAGRGLQLLFYSVGIGQISSEVPQNLSASRPQDRQFILSSKKLLLSDSGFYLCAWSRRPYGYTFGSGTRLTVV.

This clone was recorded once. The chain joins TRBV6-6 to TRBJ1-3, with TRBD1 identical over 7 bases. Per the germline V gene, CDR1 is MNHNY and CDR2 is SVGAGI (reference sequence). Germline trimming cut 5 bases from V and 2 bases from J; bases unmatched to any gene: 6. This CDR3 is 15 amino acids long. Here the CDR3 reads CASSDDRVPGNTIYF. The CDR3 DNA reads TGTGCCAGCAGTGACGACAGGGTACCTGGAAACACCATATATTTT.

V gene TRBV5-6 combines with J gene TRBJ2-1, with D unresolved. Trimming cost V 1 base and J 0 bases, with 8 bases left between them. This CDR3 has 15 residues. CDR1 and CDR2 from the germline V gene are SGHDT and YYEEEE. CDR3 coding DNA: TGTGCCAGCAGCTTGCAGGTGGGCTCCTACAATGAGCAGTTCTTC. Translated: CASSLQVGSYNEQFF. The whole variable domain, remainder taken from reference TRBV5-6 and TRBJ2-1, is DAGVTQSPTHLIKTRGQQVTLRCSPKSGHDTVSWYQQALGQGPQFIFQYYEEEERQRGNFPDRFSGHQFPNYSSELNVNALLLGDSALYLCASSLQVGSYNEQFFGPGTRLTVL.

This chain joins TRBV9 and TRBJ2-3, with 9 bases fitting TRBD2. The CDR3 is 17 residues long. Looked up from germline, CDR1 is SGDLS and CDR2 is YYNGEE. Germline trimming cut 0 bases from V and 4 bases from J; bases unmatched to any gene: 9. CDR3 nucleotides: TGTGCCAGCAGCGTAGCCCCTGGCGGGGGGGCAGCAGATACGCAGTATTTT. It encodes CASSVAPGGGAADTQYF.

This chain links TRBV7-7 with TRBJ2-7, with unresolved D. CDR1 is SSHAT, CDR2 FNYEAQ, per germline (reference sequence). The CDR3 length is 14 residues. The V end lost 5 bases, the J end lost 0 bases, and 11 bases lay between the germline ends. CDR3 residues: CASSPSITSYEQYF. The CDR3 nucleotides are TGTGCCAGCAGCCCATCTATTACCTCCTACGAGCAGTACTTC.

The CDR3 region has the DNA TGCGCCAGCAGCGCGGGACAGGGTTCCTACGAGCAGTACTTC. Its protein product is CASSAGQGSYEQYF. V gene TRBV5-1 combines with J gene TRBJ2-7, with 9 bases fitting TRBD1. The CDR3 covers 14 residues. Trimming removed 4 bases from V and 1 base from J; junction bases left unmatched: 3. Germline lookup yields CDR1 SGHRS and CDR2 YFSETQ.

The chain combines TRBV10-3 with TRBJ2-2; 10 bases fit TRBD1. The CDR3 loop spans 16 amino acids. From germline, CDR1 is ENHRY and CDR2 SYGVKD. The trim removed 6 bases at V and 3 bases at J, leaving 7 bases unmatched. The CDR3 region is CAIRPPTGGDTGELFF. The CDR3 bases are TGTGCCATCAGGCCCCCGACAGGGGGCGACACCGGGGAGCTGTTTTTT.

Here the CDR3 reads CASSTGGPFEAFF. The CDR3 DNA reads TGCGCCAGCAGCACAGGGGGCCCCTTCGAAGCTTTCTTT. J is TRBJ1-1 and V is TRBV5-1; 9 nucleotides line up with TRBD1. With 4 bases clipped from V and 8 bases from J, the junction kept 6 bases outside the gene matches. The CDR3 extends over 13 amino acids. Germline V gene lookup returns CDR1 SGHRS and CDR2 YFSETQ.

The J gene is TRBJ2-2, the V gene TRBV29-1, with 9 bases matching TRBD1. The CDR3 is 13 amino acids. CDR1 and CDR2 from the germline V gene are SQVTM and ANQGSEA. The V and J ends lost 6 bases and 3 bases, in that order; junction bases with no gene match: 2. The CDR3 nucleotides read TGCAGCGTACGGACAGGGGACACCGGGGAGCTGTTTTTT. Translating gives CSVRTGDTGELFF.

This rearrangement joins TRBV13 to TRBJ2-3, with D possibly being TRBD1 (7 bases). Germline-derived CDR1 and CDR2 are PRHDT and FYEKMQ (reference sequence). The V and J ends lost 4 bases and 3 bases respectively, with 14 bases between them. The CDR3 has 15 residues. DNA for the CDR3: TGTGCCAGCAGCTGGCAGGGGGGACGGACAGATACGCAGTATTTT. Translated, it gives CASSWQGGRTDTQYF.

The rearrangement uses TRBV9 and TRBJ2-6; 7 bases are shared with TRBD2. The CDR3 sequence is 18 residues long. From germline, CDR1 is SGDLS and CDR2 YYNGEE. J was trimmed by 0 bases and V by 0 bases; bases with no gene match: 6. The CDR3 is CASSVAPWGGSGANVLTF. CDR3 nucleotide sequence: TGTGCCAGCAGCGTAGCCCCCTGGGGGGGCTCTGGGGCCAACGTCCTGACTTTC. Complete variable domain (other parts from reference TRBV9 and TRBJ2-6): DSGVTQTPKHLITATGQRVTLRCSPRSGDLSVYWYQQSLDQGLQFLIQYYNGEERAKGNILERFSAQQFPDLHSELNLSSLELGDSALYFCASSVAPWGGSGANVLTFGAGSRLTVL.

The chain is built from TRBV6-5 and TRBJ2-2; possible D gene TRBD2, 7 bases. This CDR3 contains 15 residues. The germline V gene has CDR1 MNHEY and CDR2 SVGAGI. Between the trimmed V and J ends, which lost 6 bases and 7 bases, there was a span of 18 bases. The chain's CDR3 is CASRVKAGAIGELFF. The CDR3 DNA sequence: TGTGCCAGCAGGGTGAAGGCGGGGGCAATCGGGGAGCTGTTTTTT.

The CDR3 nucleotides read TGTGCCAGCAGCTTAGAGGGGGAACAGCCCCAGCATTTT. Its translation: CASSLEGEQPQHF. The chain couples TRBV7-9 to TRBJ1-5; TRBD1 might be the D (6 bases). The CDR3 is 13 amino acids. V was pared by 1 base and J by 7 bases, with 8 bases between. CDR1 is SEHNR and CDR2 is FQNEAQ in the germline V gene (reference sequence).

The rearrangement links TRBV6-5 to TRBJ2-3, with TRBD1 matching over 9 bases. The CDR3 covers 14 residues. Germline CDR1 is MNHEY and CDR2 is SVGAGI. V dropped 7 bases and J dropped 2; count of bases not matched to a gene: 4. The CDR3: CASTGTGHTDTQYF. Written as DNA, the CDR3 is TGTGCCAGCACCGGGACAGGGCACACAGATACGCAGTATTTT.

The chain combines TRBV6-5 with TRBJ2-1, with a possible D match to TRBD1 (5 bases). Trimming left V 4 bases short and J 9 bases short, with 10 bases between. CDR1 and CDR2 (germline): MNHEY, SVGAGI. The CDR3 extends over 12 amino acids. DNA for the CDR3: TGTGCCAGCAGTTCCCGCAGGGCTGAGCAGTTCTTC. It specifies CASSSRRAEQFF.

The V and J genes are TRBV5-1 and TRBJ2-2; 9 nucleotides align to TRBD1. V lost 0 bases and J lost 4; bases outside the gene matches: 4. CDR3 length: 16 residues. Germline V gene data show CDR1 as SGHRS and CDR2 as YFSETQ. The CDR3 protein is CASSLGTGGSTGELFF. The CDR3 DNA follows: TGCGCCAGCAGCTTGGGAACAGGGGGCAGCACCGGGGAGCTGTTTTTT.

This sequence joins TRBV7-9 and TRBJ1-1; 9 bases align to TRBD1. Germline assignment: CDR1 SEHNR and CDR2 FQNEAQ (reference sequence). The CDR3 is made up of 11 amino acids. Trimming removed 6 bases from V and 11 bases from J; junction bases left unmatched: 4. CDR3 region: CASRSTGGAFF. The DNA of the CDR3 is TGTGCCAGCAGGTCGACAGGGGGGGCTTTCTTT.

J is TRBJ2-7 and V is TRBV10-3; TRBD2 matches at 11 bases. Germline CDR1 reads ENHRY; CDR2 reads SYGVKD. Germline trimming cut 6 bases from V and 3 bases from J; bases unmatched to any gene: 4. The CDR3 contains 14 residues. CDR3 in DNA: TGTGCCATCAGCAAACTAGCGGGGGACTACGAGCAGTACTTC. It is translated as CAISKLAGDYEQYF.

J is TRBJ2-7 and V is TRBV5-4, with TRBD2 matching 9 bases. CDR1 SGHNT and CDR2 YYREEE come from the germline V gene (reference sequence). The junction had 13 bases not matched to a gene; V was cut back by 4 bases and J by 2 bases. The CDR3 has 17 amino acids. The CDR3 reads CASSTANLAGRTYEQYF. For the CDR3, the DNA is TGTGCCAGCAGCACGGCGAATCTAGCGGGGCGCACCTACGAGCAGTACTTC.